This TCR beta chain was sequenced during a study of T cell repertoires in cytomegalovirus infection. Study at large: Both a matching HLA type and CMV infection were indicated by public TCR beta signatures.

In the case of this clonotype: No antigen is known for it.

Germline V gives CDR1 SGHNT, CDR2 YYREEE (reference sequence). The CDR3 extends over 13 amino acids. V lost 4 bases, J lost 5 bases, and 12 bases lay in between. General observations from the study: Clonotype analysis showed dominance of the ex vivo response by HLA-C-restricted CMV-specific TCR beta clonotypes.

Each CDR3 protein is one row after TCRdb ran MiXCR on the reads. The sample carries 600,000 to 700,000 distinct CDR3 sequences, around a third recorded once. The source material was cultured PBMCs, sampled from culture after CMV antigen stimulation. The V call is TRBV5-4, the J call TRBJ2-5, with D perhaps TRBD2 (6 bases). The receptor was derived from a human donor in good health (CMV status not recorded). Some clones in this sample may be carry-over from other donors' samples. In nucleotides, the CDR3 is TGTGCCAGCAGCCAGGACTACCTCGAGACCCAGTACTTC. Encoded protein: CASSQDYLETQYF.